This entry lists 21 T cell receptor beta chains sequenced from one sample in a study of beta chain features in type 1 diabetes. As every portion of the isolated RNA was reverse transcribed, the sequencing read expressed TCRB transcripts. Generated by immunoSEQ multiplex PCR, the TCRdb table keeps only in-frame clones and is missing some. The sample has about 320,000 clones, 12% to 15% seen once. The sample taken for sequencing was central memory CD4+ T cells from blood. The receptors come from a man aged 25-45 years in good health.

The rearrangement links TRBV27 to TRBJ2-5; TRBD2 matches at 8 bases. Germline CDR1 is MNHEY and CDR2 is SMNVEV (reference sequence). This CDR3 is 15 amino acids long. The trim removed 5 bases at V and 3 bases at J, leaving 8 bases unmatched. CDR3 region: CASSPPGGAKETQYF. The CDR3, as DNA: TGTGCCAGCAGTCCTCCCGGGGGGGCTAAAGAGACCCAGTACTTC.

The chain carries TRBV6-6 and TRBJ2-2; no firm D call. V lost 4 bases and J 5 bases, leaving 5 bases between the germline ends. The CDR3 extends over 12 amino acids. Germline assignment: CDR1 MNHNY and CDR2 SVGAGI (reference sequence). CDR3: CASSSATGELFF. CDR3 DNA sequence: TGTGCCAGCAGTTCGGCGACCGGGGAGCTGTTTTTT.

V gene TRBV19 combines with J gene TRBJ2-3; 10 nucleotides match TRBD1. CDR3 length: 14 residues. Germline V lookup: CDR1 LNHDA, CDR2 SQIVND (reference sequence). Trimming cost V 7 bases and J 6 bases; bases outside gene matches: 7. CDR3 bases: TGTGCCAGTAAGGGACAGGGGAGGGCCGATACGCAGTATTTT. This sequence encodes CASKGQGRADTQYF.

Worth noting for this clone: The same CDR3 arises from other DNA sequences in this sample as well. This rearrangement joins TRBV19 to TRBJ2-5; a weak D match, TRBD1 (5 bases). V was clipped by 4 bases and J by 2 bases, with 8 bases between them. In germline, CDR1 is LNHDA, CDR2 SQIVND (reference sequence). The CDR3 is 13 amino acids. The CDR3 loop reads CASSRGRQETQYF. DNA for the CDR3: TGTGCCAGTAGTAGGGGCAGGCAAGAGACCCAGTACTTC.

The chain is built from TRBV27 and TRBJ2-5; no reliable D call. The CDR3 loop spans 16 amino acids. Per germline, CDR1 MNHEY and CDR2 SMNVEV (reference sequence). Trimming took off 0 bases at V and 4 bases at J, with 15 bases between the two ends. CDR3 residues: CASSLSMAVGRETQYF. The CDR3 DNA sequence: TGTGCCAGCAGTTTATCGATGGCGGTCGGACGAGAGACCCAGTACTTC.

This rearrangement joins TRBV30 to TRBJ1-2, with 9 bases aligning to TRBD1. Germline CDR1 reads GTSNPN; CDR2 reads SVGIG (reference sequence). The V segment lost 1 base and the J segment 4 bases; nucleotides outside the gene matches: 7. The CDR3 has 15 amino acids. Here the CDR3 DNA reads TGTGCCTGGAGTGCGGGGACAGGGTTCGGCTATGGCTACACCTTC. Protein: CAWSAGTGFGYGYTF.

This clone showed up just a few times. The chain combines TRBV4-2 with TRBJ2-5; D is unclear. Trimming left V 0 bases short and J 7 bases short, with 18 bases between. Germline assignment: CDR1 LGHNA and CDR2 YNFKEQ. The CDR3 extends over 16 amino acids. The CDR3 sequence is CASSQDNRVAVGTQYF. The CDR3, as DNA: TGTGCCAGCAGCCAAGATAACAGAGTTGCCGTGGGGACCCAGTACTTC.

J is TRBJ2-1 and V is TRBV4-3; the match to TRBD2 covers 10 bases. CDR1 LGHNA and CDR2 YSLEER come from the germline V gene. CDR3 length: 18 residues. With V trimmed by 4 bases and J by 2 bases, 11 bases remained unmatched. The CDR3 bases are TGCGCCAGCAGCCGGTTCTCCGGAGCGGGGGGGACCTACAATGAGCAGTTCTTC. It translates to CASSRFSGAGGTYNEQFF.

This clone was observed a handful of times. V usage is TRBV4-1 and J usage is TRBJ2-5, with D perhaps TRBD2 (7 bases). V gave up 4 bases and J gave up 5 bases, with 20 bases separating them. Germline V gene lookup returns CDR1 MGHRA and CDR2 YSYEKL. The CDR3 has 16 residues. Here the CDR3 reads CASSPWGAGAGETQYF. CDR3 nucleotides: TGCGCCAGCAGCCCCTGGGGGGCGGGGGCCGGGGAGACCCAGTACTTC.

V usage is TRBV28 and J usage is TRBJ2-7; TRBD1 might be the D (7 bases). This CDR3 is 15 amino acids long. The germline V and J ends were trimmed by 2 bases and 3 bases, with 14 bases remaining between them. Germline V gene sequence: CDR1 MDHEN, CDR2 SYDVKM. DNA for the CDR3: TGTGCCAGCAGTTTAGGAGGGGGCGAGATCTACGAGCAGTACGTC. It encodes CASSLGGGEIYEQYV.

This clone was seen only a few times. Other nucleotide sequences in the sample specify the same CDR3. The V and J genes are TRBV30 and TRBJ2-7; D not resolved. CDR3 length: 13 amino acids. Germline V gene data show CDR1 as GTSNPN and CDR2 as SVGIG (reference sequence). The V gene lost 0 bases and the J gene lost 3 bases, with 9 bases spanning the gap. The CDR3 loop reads CAWSVALYYEQYV. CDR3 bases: TGTGCCTGGAGTGTGGCACTATACTACGAGCAGTACGTC.

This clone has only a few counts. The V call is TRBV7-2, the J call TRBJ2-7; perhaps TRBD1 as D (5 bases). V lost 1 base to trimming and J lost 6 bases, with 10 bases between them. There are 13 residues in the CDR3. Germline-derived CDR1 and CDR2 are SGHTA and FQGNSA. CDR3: CASSLVGALEQYF. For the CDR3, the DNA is TGTGCCAGCAGCTTAGTAGGGGCCCTCGAGCAGTACTTC.

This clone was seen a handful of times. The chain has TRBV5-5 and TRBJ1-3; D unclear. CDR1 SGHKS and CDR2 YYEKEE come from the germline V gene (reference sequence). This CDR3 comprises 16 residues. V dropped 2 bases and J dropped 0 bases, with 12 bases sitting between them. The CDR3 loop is CASSLLRDSSGNTIYF. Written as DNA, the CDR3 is TGTGCCAGCAGCTTACTGCGGGATTCCTCTGGAAACACCATATATTTT. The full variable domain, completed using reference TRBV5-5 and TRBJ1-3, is DAGVTQSPTHLIKTRGQQVTLRCSPISGHKSVSWYQQVLGQGPQFIFQYYEKEERGRGNFPDRFSARQFPNYSSELNVNALLLGDSALYLCASSLLRDSSGNTIYFGEGSWLTVV.

The CDR3 loop reads CASSPTTSGRRETQYF. In DNA, the CDR3 is TGTGCCAGCAGTCCGACGACTAGCGGGAGGCGGGAGACCCAGTACTTC. This sequence joins TRBV27 and TRBJ2-5, with 13 positions matching TRBD2. CDR3 size: 16 residues. Looked up from germline, CDR1 is MNHEY and CDR2 is SMNVEV (reference sequence). J was trimmed by 5 bases and V by 5 bases; bases with no gene match: 8.

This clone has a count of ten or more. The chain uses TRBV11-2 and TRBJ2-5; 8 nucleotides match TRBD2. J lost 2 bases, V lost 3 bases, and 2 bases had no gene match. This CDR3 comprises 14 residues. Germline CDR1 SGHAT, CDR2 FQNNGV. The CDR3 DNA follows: TGTGCCAGCAGCTTCGTAGCGGGGCAAGAGACCCAGTACTTC. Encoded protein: CASSFVAGQETQYF.

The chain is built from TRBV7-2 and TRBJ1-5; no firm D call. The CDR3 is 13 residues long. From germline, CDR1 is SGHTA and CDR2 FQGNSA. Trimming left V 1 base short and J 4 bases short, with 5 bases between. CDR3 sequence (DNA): TGTGCCAGCAGCTTAGAGGCTAATCAGCCCCAGCATTTT. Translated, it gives CASSLEANQPQHF. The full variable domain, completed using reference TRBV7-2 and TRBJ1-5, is GAGVSQSPSNKVTEKGKDVELRCDPISGHTALYWYRQSLGQGLEFLIYFQGNSAPDKSGLPSDRFSAERTGGSVSTLTIQRTQQEDSAVYLCASSLEANQPQHFGDGTRLSIL.

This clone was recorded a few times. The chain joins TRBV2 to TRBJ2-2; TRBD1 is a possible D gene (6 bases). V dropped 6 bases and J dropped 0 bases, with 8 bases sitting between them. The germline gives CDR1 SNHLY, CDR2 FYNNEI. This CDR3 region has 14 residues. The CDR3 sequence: CASRGTSNTGELFF. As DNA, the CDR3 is TGTGCCAGCAGGGGGACATCGAACACCGGGGAGCTGTTTTTT. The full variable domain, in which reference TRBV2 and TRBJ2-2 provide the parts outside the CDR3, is EPEVTQTPSHQVTQMGQEVILRCVPISNHLYFYWYRQILGQKVEFLVSFYNNEISEKSEIFDDQFSVERPDGSNFTLKIRSTKLEDSAMYFCASRGTSNTGELFFGEGSRLTVL.

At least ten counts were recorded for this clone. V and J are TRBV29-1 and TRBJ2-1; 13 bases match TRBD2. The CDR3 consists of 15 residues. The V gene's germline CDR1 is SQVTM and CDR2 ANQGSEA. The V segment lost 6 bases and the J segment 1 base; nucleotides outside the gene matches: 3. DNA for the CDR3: TGCAGCGTCTCACTAGCGGGAGGGTCCTACAATGAGCAGTTCTTC. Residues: CSVSLAGGSYNEQFF.

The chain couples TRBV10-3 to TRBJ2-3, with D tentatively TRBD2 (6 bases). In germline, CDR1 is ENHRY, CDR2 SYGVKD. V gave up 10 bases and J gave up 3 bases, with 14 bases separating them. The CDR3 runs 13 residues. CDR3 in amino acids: CASRRRATDTQYF. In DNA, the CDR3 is TGTGCCAGCCGGAGGAGGGCGACAGATACGCAGTATTTT.

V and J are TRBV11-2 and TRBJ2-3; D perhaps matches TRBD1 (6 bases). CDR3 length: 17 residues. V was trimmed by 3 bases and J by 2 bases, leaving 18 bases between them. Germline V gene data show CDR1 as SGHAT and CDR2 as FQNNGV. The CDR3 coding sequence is TGTGCCAGCAGCTTTTTAGGGGGTGGGAGCAACACAGATACGCAGTATTTT. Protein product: CASSFLGGGSNTDTQYF.

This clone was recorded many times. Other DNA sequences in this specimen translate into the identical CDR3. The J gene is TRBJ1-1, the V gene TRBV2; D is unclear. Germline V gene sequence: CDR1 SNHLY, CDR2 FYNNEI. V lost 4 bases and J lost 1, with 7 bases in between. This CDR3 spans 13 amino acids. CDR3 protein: CASSVLENTEAFF. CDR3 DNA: TGTGCCAGCAGTGTTCTTGAGAACACTGAAGCTTTCTTT.